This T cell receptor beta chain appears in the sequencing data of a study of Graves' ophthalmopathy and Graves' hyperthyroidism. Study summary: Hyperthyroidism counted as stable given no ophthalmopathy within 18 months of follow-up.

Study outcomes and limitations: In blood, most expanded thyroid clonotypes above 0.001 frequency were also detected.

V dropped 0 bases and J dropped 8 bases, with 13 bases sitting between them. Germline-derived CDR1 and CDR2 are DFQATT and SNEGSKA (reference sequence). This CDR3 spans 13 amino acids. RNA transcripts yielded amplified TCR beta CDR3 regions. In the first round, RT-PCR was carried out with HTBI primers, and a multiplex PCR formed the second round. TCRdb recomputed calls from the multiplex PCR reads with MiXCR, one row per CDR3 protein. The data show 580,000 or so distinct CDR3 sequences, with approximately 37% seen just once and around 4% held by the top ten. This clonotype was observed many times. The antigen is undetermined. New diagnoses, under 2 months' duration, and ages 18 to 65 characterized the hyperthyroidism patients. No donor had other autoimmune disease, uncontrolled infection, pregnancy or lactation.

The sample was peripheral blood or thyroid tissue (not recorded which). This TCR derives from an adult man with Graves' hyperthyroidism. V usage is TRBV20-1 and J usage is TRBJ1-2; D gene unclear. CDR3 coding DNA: TGCAGTGCTAGAGAGGTGGAGATTCGGGGCTACACCTTC. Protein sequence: CSAREVEIRGYTF.